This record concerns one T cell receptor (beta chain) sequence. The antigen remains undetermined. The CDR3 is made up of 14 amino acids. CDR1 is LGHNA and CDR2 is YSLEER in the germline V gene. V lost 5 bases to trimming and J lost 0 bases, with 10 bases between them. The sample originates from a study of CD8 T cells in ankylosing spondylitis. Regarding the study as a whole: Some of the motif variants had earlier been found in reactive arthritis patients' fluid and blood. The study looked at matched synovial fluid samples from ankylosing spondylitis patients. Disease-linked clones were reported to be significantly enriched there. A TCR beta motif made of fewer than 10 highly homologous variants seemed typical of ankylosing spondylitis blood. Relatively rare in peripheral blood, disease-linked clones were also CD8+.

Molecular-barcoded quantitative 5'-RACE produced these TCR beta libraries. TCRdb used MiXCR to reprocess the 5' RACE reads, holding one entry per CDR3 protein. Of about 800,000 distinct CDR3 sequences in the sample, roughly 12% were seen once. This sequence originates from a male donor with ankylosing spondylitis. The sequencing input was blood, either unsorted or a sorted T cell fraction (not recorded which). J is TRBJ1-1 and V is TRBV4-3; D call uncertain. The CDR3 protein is CASSWDLMNTEAFF. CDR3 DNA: TGCGCCAGCAGCTGGGATCTCATGAACACTGAAGCTTTCTTT.